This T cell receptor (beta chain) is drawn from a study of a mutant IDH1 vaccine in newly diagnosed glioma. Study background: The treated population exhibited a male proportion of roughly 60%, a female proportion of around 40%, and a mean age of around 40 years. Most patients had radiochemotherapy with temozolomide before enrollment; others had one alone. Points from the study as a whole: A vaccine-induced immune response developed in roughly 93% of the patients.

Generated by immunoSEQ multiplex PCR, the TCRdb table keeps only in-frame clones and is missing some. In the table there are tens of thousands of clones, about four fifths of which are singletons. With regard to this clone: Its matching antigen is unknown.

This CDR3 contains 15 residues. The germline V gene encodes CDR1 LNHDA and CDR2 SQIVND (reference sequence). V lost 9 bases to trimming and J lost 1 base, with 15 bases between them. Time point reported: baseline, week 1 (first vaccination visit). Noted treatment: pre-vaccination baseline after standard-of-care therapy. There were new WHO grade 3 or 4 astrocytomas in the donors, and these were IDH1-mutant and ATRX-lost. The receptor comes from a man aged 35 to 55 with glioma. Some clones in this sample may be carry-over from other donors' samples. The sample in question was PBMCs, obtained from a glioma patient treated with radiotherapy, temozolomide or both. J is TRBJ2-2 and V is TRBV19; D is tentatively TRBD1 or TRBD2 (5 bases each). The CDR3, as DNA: TGTGCCAGCGGAACGGGGACGCTGAACACCGGGGAGCTGTTTTTT. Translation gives CASGTGTLNTGELFF.